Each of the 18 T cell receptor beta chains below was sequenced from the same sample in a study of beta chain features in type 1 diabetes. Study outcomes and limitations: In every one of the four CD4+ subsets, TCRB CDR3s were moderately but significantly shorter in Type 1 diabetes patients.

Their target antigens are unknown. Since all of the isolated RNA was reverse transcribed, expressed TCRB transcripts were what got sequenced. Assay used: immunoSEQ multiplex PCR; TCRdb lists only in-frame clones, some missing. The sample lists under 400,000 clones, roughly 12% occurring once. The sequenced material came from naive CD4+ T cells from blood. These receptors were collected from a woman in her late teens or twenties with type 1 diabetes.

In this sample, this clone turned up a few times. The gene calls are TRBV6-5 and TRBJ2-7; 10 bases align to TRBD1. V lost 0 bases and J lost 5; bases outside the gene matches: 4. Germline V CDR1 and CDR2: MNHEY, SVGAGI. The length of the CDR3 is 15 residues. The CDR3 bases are TGTGCCAGCAGTTACTCGGGACAGGGGCTTGACGAGCAGTACTTC. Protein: CASSYSGQGLDEQYF.

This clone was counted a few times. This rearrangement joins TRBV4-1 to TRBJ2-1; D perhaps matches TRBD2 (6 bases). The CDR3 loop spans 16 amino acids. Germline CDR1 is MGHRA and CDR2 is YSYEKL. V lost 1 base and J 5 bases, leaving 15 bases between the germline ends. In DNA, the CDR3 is TGCGCCAGCAGCCAAGTTGCGGGAAGGCGGGACAATGAGCAGTTCTTC. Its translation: CASSQVAGRRDNEQFF.

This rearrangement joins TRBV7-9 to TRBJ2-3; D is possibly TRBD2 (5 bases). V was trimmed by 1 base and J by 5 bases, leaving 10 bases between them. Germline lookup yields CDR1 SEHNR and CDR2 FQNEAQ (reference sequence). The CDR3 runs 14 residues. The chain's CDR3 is CASSLVGGLDTQYF. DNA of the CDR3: TGTGCCAGCAGCTTAGTAGGCGGGCTAGATACGCAGTATTTT.

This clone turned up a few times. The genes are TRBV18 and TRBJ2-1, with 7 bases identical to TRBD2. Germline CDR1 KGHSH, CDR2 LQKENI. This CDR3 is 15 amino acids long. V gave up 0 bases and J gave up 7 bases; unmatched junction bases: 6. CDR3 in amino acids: CASSPPSGGSNEQFF. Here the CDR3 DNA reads TGTGCCAGCTCACCACCGTCGGGAGGTAGTAATGAGCAGTTCTTC.

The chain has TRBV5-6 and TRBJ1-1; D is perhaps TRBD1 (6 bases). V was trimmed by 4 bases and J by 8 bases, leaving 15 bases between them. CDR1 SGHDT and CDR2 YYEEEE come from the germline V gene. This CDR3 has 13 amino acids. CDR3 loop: CASSRPGEREAFF. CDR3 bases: TGTGCCAGCAGCCGTCCAGGGGAAAGGGAAGCTTTCTTT.

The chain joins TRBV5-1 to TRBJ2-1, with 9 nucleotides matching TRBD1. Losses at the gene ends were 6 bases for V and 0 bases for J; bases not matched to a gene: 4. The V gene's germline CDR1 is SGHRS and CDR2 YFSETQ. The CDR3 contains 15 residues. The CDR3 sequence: CASTQDRGSYNEQFF. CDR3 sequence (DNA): TGCGCCAGCACCCAGGACAGGGGCTCCTACAATGAGCAGTTCTTC. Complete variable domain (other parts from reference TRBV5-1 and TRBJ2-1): KAGVTQTPRYLIKTRGQQVTLSCSPISGHRSVSWYQQTPGQGLQFLFEYFSETQRNKGNFPGRFSGRQFSNSRSEMNVSTLELGDSALYLCASTQDRGSYNEQFFGPGTRLTVL.

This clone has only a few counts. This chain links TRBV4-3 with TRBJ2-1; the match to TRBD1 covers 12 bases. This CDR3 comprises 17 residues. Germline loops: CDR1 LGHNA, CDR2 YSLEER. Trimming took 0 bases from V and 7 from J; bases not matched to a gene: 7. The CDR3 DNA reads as TGCGCCAGCAGCCAAGAACCTCCGGGACAGGGGGCGAATGAGCAGTTCTTC. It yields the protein CASSQEPPGQGANEQFF.

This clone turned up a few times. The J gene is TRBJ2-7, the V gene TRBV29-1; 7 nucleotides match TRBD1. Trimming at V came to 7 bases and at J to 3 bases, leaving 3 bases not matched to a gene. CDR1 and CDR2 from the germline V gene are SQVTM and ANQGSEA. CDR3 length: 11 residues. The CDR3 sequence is CSGRTGYEQYF. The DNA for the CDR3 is TGCAGCGGTCGGACAGGCTACGAGCAGTACTTC.

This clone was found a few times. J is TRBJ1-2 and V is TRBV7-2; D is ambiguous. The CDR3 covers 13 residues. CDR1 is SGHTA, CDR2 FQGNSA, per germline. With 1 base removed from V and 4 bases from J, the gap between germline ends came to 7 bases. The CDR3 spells CASSLGGGYGYTF. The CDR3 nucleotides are TGTGCCAGCAGCTTAGGAGGAGGCTATGGCTACACCTTC. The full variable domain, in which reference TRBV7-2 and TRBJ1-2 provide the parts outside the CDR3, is GAGVSQSPSNKVTEKGKDVELRCDPISGHTALYWYRQSLGQGLEFLIYFQGNSAPDKSGLPSDRFSAERTGGSVSTLTIQRTQQEDSAVYLCASSLGGGYGYTFGSGTRLTVV.

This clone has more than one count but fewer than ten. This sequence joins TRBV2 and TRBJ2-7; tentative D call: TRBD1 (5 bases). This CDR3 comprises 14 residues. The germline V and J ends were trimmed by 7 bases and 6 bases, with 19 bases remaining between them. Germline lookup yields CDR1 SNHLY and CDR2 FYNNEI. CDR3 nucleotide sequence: TGTGCCAGCATGGTAGGGGTGGTAATCTCCGAGCAGTACTTC. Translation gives CASMVGVVISEQYF.

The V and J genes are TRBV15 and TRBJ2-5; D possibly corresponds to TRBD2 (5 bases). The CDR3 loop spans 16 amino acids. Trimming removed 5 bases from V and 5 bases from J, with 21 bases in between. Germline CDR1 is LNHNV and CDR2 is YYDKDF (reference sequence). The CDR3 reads CATSGRSFSSGETQYF. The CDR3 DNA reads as TGTGCCACCAGCGGACGTAGTTTCAGCTCGGGGGAGACCCAGTACTTC.

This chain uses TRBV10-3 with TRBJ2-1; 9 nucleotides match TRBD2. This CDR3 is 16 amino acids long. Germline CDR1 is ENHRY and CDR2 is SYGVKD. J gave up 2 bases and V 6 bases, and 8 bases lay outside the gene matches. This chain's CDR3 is CAISMAPSGAYNEQFF. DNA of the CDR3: TGTGCCATCAGCATGGCCCCTAGCGGGGCCTACAATGAGCAGTTCTTC.

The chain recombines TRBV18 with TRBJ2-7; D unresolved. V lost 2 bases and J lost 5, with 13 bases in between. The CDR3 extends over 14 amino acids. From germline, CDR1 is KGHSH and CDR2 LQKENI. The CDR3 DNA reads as TGTGCCAGCTCACCAGCTGACGGGTTACACGAGCAGTACTTC. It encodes CASSPADGLHEQYF.

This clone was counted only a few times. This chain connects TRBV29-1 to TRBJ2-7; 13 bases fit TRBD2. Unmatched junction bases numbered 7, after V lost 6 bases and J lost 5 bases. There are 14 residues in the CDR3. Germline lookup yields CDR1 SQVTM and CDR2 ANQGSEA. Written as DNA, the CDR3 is TGCAGCGTCCGAAGGACTAGCGGGAGCAACGAGCAGTACTTC. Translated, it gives CSVRRTSGSNEQYF.

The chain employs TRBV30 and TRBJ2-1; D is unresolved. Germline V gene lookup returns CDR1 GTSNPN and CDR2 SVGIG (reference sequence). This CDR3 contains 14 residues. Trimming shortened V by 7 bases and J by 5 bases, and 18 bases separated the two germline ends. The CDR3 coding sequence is TGTGCCTTCGTCCGAGTGAGTGAAAACAATGAGCAGTTCTTC. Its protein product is CAFVRVSENNEQFF.

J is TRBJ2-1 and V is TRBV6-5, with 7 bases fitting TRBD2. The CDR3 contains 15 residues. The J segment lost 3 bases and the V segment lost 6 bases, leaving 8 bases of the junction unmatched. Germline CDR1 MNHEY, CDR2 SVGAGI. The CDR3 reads CASSYGGGIYNEQFF. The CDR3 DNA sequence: TGTGCCAGCAGCTATGGCGGGGGTATCTACAATGAGCAGTTCTTC.

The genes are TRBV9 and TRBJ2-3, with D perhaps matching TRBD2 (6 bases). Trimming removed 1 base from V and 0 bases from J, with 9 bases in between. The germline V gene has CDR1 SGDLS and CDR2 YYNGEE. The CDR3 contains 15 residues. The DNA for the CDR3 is TGTGCCAGCAGCGTAACCGGGGGTAGCACAGATACGCAGTATTTT. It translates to CASSVTGGSTDTQYF.

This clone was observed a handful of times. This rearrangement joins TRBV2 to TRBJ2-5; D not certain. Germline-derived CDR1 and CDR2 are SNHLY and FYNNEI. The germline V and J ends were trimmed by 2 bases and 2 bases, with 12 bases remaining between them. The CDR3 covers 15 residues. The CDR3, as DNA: TGTGCCAGCAGTGAACGGCCAGGATGGCAAGAGACCCAGTACTTC. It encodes CASSERPGWQETQYF.